This paragraph covers one T cell receptor (beta chain) sequence. It lacks a known antigen. The record has no base qualities; no much larger clone is one base away. Cut back by 3 bases and 4 bases, the V and J ends lie 13 bases apart. Spanning cysteine to phenylalanine, the CDR3 consists of 15 amino acids. CDR3 DNA only is kept here, 45 bases in frame from base 1. CDR1 and CDR2 (LNHDA, SQIVND) derive from the germline V gene (reference sequence). The source of the sample is a study of control samples from healthy donors and cancer patients (dated by TCRdb to about 2020). The library was produced with the immunoSEQ multiplex PCR assay. TCRdb retrieved this table from immuneACCESS and kept in-frame rearrangements only. Not all clones are present; in checked studies, unresolved V genes account for under half, and no reason is known for the remainder. Recorded for this sample are approximately 94,000 clones; about nine tenths of them occurred a single time. Around 0.9% of the sample goes to the ten largest clones.

Sequencing was carried out using blood. The receptor comes from a woman in her twenties or thirties in good health. The sequence joins TRBV19 to TRBJ2-1; tentative D gene TRBD2, with 6 bases matching. The CDR3: CASSIWLANYNEQFF. The nucleotide sequence is TGTGCCAGTAGTATCTGGCTAGCGAATTACAATGAGCAGTTCTTC.